This record covers a single T cell receptor (beta chain). Its antigen remains unknown. This sample was included in a study of shared clonotypes between healthy human individuals. Study observations and caveats: Unshared clonotypes carried lower generation probabilities than those common to all four donors. Among a handful of donors, roughly 5% of naive CD4 clonotypes were found in common. Genetic and exposure-history diversity was limited by the small donor number.

Profiling relied on immunoSEQ multiplex PCR, and the TCRdb table lists in-frame clones only, not all of them. The data hold approximately 980,000 clones, with approximately 76% observed a single time. CDR1 is LNHNV, CDR2 YYDKDF, per germline (reference sequence). This CDR3 contains 14 residues. The V segment lost 1 base and the J segment 6 bases; nucleotides outside the gene matches: 4. The origin of this receptor is a man between 18 and 29 years old in good health. V gene TRBV15 combines with J gene TRBJ2-7; 9 nucleotides align to TRBD1. Material for sequencing was memory CD4+ T cells sorted from blood. The subset is: CD45RA-negative fraction. The CDR3 region is CATSRGDRVSEQYF. CDR3 coding DNA: TGTGCCACCAGCAGAGGGGACAGGGTAAGCGAGCAGTACTTC.